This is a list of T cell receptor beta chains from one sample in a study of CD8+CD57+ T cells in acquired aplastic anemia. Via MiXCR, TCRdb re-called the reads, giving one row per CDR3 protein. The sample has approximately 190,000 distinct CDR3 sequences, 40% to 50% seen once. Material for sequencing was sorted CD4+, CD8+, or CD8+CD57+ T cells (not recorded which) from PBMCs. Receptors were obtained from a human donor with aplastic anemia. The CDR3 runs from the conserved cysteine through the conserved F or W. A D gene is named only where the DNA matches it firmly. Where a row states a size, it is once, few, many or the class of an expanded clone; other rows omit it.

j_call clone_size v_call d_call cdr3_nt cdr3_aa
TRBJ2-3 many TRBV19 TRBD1 TGTGCCAGTAGTCTCGGACAGGGTGGAGATACGCAGTATTTT CASSLGQGGDTQYF
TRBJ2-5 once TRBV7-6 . TGTGCCAGTGTAGCGTGGGGGACCCAGTACTTC CASVAWGTQYF
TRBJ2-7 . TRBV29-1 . TGCAGCGGGGACAGCGGGAGCGGCGAGCAGTACTTC CSGDSGSGEQYF
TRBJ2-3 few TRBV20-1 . TGCAGTGCCCCGATAGGCGTCACAGATACGCAGTATTTT CSAPIGVTDTQYF
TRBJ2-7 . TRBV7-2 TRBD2 TGTGCCAGCACCAGAAGGGCGGGAGGGCCCTACGAGCAGTACTTC CASTRRAGGPYEQYF
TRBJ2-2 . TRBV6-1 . TGTGCCACCTGGATGGGGGTACCCGGGGAGCTGTTTTTT CATWMGVPGELFF
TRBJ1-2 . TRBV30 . TGTGCCTGGAGTGTAGGGGCCGGGAGGAGCTATGGCTACACCTTC CAWSVGAGRSYGYTF
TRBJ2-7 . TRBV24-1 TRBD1 TGTGCCACCAGAAACGCCGGGACAGGGCCCGAGCAGTACTTC CATRNAGTGPEQYF
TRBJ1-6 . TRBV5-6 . TGTGCCAGCAGCTTCGGGGGTGGGACGGATAATTCACCCCTCCACTTT CASSFGGGTDNSPLHF
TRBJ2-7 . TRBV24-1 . TGTGCCACCAGCGTGACAGGGACTGGAGAGCAGTACTTC CATSVTGTGEQYF
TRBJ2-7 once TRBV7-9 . TGCGCCAGCAGCCAAGCAGCAGGGTACGAGCAGTACTTC CASSQAAGYEQYF
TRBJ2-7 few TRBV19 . TGTGCCAGTAGTGTGCAAGGAGGACCCTACGAGCAGTACTTC CASSVQGGPYEQYF
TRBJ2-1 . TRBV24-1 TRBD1 TGTGCCACCAGTGGACCGGGACAGGGTTCCCACAATGAGCAGTTCTTC CATSGPGQGSHNEQFF
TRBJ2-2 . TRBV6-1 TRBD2 TGTGCCAGCAGCCTCGAGCGGGAGGCAGGGGAGCTGTTTTTT CASSLEREAGELFF
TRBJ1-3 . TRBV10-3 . TGTGCCATCACCTCCGGGAAGAGCTCTGGAAACACCATACATTTT CAITSGKSSGNTIHF
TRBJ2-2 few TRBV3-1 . TGTGCCAGCAGCCTAGGGACCATCACGAACACCGGGGAGCTGTTTTTT CASSLGTITNTGELFF
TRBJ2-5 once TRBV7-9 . TGTGCCAGCAGCTACCAGACGGGGAAAGAGACCCAGTACTTC CASSYQTGKETQYF
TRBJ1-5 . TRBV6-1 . TGTGCCAGCAGTATTACCTACTTAAATCAGCCCCAGCATTTT CASSITYLNQPQHF
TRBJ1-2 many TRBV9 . TGTGCCAGCAGCGCCGGGACATATTATGGCTACACCTTC CASSAGTYYGYTF
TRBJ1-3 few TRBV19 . TGTGCCAGTAGTATCGGCTCTTCCGGAAACACCATATATTTT CASSIGSSGNTIYF
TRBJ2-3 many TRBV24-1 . TGTGCCACCAGTGATTCCGACAAGCCCTTCACAGATACGCAGTATTTT CATSDSDKPFTDTQYF
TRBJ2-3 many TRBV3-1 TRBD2 TGTGCCAGCTCGGGAGGGCCGGCAGATACGCAGTATTTT CASSGGPADTQYF
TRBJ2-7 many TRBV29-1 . TGCAGCCCTGGTTGGTCCCAGTACTTC CSPGWSQYF
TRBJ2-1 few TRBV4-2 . TGTGCCAGCAGCCAAGAGGCCCTTCTAAGCTCCTACAATGAGCAGTTCTTC CASSQEALLSSYNEQFF
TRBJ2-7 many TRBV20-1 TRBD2 TGCAGTGCTAGAGATGGGACTAGACCCCACGAGCAGTACTTC CSARDGTRPHEQYF
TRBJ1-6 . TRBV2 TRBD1 TGTGCCAGCAATCAGGGGGCTGGTTCACCCCTCCACTTT CASNQGAGSPLHF
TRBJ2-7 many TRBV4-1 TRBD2 TGCGCCAGCAGCCATGAGACTAGCCTACTTTACGAGCAGTACTTC CASSHETSLLYEQYF
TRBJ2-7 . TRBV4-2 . TGTGCCGGCGGCGGTTGGAGGGGAGCGGGCTACGAGCAGTACTTC CAGGGWRGAGYEQYF
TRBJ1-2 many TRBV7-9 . TGTGCCAGCAGCTCAGCTACGGGGCCAAGAGGGGACTATGGCTACACCTTC CASSSATGPRGDYGYTF
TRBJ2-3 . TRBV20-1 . TGCAGTGCTGGGGGGGCCACAGATGCGCAGTATTTT CSAGGATDAQYF
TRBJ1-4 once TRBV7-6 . TGTGCCAGCAGTGGGGGTCTGGGTGAAAAACTGTTTTTT CASSGGLGEKLFF
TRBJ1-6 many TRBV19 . TGTGCCAGTAGTATGGGGACAAACAATTCACCCCTCCACTTT CASSMGTNNSPLHF
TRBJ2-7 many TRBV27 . TGTGCCACCGAAGAGGGAACCTACGAGCAGTACTTC CATEEGTYEQYF
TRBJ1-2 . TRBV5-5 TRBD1 TGTGCCAGCAGCTTTACGGGACAGGGAGGCTATGGCTACACCTTC CASSFTGQGGYGYTF
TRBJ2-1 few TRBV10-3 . TGTGCCATCAGTGAGGGCAGGGTCTACAATGAGCAGTTCTTC CAISEGRVYNEQFF
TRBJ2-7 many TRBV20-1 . TGCAGTTTGGAAGCACCACACTACGAGCAGTACTTC CSLEAPHYEQYF
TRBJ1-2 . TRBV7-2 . TGTGCCAGCAGCTTAGCGAGTACCGGGTATGGCTACACCTTC CASSLASTGYGYTF
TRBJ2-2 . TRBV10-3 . TGTGCCATCAGTTCTCCGGACCATGGCGGCACCGGGGAGCTGTGTTTT CAISSPDHGGTGELCF
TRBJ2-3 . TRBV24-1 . TGTGCCACCAGTGTTGGGCCAGATACGCAGTATTTT CATSVGPDTQYF
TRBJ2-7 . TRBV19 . TGTGCCAGTAGTATAGATCTGGGGCCCTACGAGCAGTACTTC CASSIDLGPYEQYF
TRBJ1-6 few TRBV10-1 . TGCGCCAGCAGTGACGCCAGGGGAAATTCACCCCTCCACTTT CASSDARGNSPLHF
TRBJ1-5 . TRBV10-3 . TGTGCCATCAGTAGGGAGTCAAATCAGCCCCAGCATTTT CAISRESNQPQHF
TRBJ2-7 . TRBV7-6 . TGTGCCAGCAGCCGCATAGACAGTGCCTACGAGCAGTACTTC CASSRIDSAYEQYF
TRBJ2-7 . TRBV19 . TGTGCCAGTAGTATTTTAGGTTACGAGCAGTACTTC CASSILGYEQYF
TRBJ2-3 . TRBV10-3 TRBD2 TGTGCCAGCAGTGGACTAGCGGGAGCAGATACGCAGTATTTT CASSGLAGADTQYF
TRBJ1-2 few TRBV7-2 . TGTGCCAGCAGCTCCCTGACAGTTGGCTACACCTTC CASSSLTVGYTF
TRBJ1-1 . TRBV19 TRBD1 TGTGCCAGTAGTGGCTGGACAGGGAAGACTGAAGCTTTCTTT CASSGWTGKTEAFF
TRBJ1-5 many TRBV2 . TGTGCCAGCAGCCCACAGGGTTCTCAGCCCCAGCATTTT CASSPQGSQPQHF
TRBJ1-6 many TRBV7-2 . TGTGCCAGCAGCTCCGGGACTTGGAATTCACCCCTCCACTTT CASSSGTWNSPLHF
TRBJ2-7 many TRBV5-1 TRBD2 TGCGCCAGCAGCTTACGCCCGGGGACTAGCGGGAGGTCTGGGACCTACGAGCAGTACTTC CASSLRPGTSGRSGTYEQYF
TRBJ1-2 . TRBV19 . TGTGCCAGTAGTATAGATCGTATGGGTAACTATGGCTACACCTTC CASSIDRMGNYGYTF
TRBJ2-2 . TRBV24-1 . TGTGCCACCAGTGATTTGCGTTCGGGACCTAGCACCGGGGAGCTGTTTTTT CATSDLRSGPSTGELFF
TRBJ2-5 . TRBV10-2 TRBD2 TGCGCCAGCAATAATGGACTAGGAGAGACCCAGTACTTC CASNNGLGETQYF